The 2 T cell receptor beta chains reported below all come from one sample, sequenced in a study of healthy donors' naive CD4 and CD8 T cells. Each TCR library used 500 ng of total RNA and a linear amplification protocol. A single record per CDR3 protein comes from TCRdb applying MiXCR to the reads. Altogether roughly 200,000 distinct CDR3 sequences are present, around 74% being singletons, with the ten largest covering 2% to 2.5%. Sequences were obtained from naive CD4+ and CD8+ T cells sorted from blood, pooled from several donors. These receptors were obtained from a pool of human donors in good health; the sample pools cells from several healthy donors.

The chain uses TRBV19 and TRBJ1-3; 7 nucleotides align to TRBD1. Germline V gene lookup returns CDR1 LNHDA and CDR2 SQIVND (reference sequence). The CDR3 sequence is 19 residues long. V lost 3 bases to trimming and J lost 0 bases; unmatched junction nucleotides: 14. The CDR3 sequence: CASSMVRDSSPASGNTIYF. CDR3 sequence (DNA): TGTGCCAGTAGTATGGTCCGGGACAGCTCGCCCGCCTCTGGAAACACCATATATTTT.

V gene TRBV29-1 combines with J gene TRBJ1-1, with unresolved D. The V end was cut by 6 bases, the J end by 8 bases, with 13 bases between. Germline lookup yields CDR1 SQVTM and CDR2 ANQGSEA. The CDR3 contains 11 residues. This CDR3 is CSVANVGEAFF. In nucleotides, the CDR3 is TGCAGCGTGGCCAATGTTGGGGAAGCTTTCTTT.